These 10 T cell receptor beta chains share one sample of origin, sequenced in a study of shared clonotypes between healthy human individuals. Clones were sequenced by immunoSEQ multiplex PCR, and TCRdb holds only the in-frame ones, with some missing. The sample has 2 million to 2.5 million clones; 90% to 97% are singletons. The source material was naive CD4+ T cells sorted from blood. Subset in this sample: CD45RA+ positively selected. Every receptor here comes from a man aged 18 to 29 in good health.

The chain joins TRBV5-4 to TRBJ2-7; weak D call: TRBD1 (5 bases). V dropped 2 bases and J dropped 3 bases, with 12 bases sitting between them. The length of the CDR3 is 14 residues. Germline CDR1 and CDR2: SGHNT and YYREEE (reference sequence). This chain's CDR3 is CASSLRGLVYEQYF. The CDR3 DNA reads as TGTGCCAGCAGCTTAAGGGGTCTCGTCTACGAGCAGTACTTC. The whole variable domain, remainder taken from reference TRBV5-4 and TRBJ2-7, is ETGVTQSPTHLIKTRGQQVTLRCSSQSGHNTVSWYQQALGQGPQFIFQYYREEENGRGNFPPRFSGLQFPNYSSELNVNALELDDSALYLCASSLRGLVYEQYFGPGTRLTVT.

This chain uses TRBV12-5 with TRBJ1-1, with 8 bases fitting TRBD1. This CDR3 has 16 residues. CDR1 is LGHNT and CDR2 is FRNRAP in the germline V gene. V shed 1 base and J 2 bases; nucleotides not matched to a gene: 6. Written as DNA, the CDR3 is TGTGCTAGTGGTTTGGGAGACAGGGGAGTAAACACTGAAGCTTTCTTT. It encodes CASGLGDRGVNTEAFF.

The chain couples TRBV10-3 to TRBJ2-1, with D maybe TRBD2 (5 bases). Trimming pared 3 bases from V and 5 bases from J, leaving 8 bases between. CDR1 is ENHRY and CDR2 is SYGVKD in the germline V gene. The CDR3 contains 13 residues. CDR3 DNA sequence: TGTGCCATCAGTGACCCCGGGGACAATGAGCAGTTCTTC. Encoded protein: CAISDPGDNEQFF.

The CDR3, as DNA: TGTGCCAGCAGCGCGACAGGTTGGGCTAATGAAAAACTGTTTTTT. The encoded protein is CASSATGWANEKLFF. V is TRBV9 and J is TRBJ1-4, with a tentative D call TRBD1 (6 bases). CDR3 length: 15 residues. Per the germline V gene, CDR1 is SGDLS and CDR2 is YYNGEE. V was pared by 3 bases and J by 3 bases, with 12 bases between.

V is TRBV29-1 and J is TRBJ2-3; TRBD1 is a possible D gene (6 bases). The germline gives CDR1 SQVTM, CDR2 ANQGSEA. Trimming removed 6 bases from V and 3 bases from J, with 22 bases in between. This CDR3 contains 16 residues. Here the CDR3 DNA reads TGCAGCGTGAAAAAATCTACAGGGTTAAGGACAGATACGCAGTATTTT. It specifies CSVKKSTGLRTDTQYF.

This chain links TRBV5-1 with TRBJ1-1; 9 bases fit TRBD1. The J segment lost 3 bases and the V segment lost 7 bases, leaving 7 bases of the junction unmatched. The CDR3 totals 14 residues. From germline, CDR1 is SGHRS and CDR2 YFSETQ. The CDR3 loop is CASRGRQGDTEAFF. The CDR3 DNA is TGCGCCAGCCGCGGGAGACAGGGGGACACTGAAGCTTTCTTT.

CDR3 in DNA: TGTGCCAGCAAAAGGGGGCCAAGCTCTGGGGCCAACGTCCTGACTTTC. Amino acids: CASKRGPSSGANVLTF. J is TRBJ2-6 and V is TRBV2, with 7 bases matching TRBD1. CDR1 is SNHLY and CDR2 is FYNNEI in the germline V gene. The CDR3 runs 16 residues. J lost 0 bases, V lost 7 bases, and 6 bases had no gene match.

The chain employs TRBV15 and TRBJ1-5; D call uncertain. Per germline, CDR1 LNHNV and CDR2 YYDKDF (reference sequence). With 1 base removed from V and 7 bases from J, the gap between germline ends came to 8 bases. The CDR3 spans 13 residues. CDR3 in amino acids: CATSRAPDQPQHF. CDR3 nucleotides: TGTGCCACCAGCAGAGCCCCGGACCAGCCCCAGCATTTT.

This sequence joins TRBV9 and TRBJ2-2; tentatively, D is TRBD1 or TRBD2 (6 bases each). V lost 0 bases to trimming and J lost 10 bases, with 19 bases between them. The CDR3 runs to 16 residues. Germline assignment: CDR1 SGDLS and CDR2 YYNGEE. The CDR3 DNA is TGTGCCAGCAGCGTAGAGAGGACGGGGGCTTCGTCGGAGCTGTTTTTT. Its protein is CASSVERTGASSELFF.

J is TRBJ1-2 and V is TRBV5-6; D ambiguous. V lost 5 bases and J 7 bases, leaving 27 bases between the germline ends. The germline V gene encodes CDR1 SGHDT and CDR2 YYEEEE. The CDR3 consists of 17 residues. This chain's CDR3 is CASRPLVGVLGGAGYTF. For the CDR3, the DNA is TGTGCCAGCAGACCGTTGGTCGGTGTATTAGGTGGTGCTGGCTACACCTTC.